This T cell receptor beta chain was sequenced for a study of control samples from healthy donors and cancer patients. This CDR3 contains 17 residues. V was trimmed by 3 bases and J by 1 base, leaving 15 bases between them. The germline V gene has CDR1 SGHVS and CDR2 FQNEAQ. TCRdb's copy holds only in-frame clones and misses some; the assay was immunoSEQ multiplex PCR. The sample holds tens of thousands of clones; roughly 87% are singletons and the top ten take approximately 3.6%. This TCR derives from a woman aged 50 to 65 in good health. The sequencing input was blood. The chain joins TRBV7-8 to TRBJ2-2, with D perhaps given as TRBD1 or TRBD2 (5 bases each). The CDR3 DNA sequence: TGTGCCAGCAGCTTTGATCCCGAGGGGAAGAACACCGGGGAGCTGTTTTTT. Protein: CASSFDPEGKNTGELFF.